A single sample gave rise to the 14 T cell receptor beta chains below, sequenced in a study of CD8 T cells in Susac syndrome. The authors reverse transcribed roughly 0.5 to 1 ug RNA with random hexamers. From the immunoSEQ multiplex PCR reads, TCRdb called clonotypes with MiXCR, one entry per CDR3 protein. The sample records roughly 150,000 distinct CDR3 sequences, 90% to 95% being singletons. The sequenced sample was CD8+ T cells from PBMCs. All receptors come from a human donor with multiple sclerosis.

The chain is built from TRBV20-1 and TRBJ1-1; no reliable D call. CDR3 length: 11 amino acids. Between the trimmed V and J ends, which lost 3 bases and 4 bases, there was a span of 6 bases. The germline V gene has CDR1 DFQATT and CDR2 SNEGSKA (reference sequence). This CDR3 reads CSARLVTEAFF. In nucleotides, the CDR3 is TGCAGTGCTAGGCTAGTCACTGAAGCTTTCTTT.

CDR3 sequence: CASSIGRQEIWPPHNEQFF. The CDR3 DNA sequence: TGTGCCAGTAGTATAGGTCGACAGGAGATCTGGCCCCCTCACAATGAGCAGTTCTTC. The chain combines TRBV19 with TRBJ2-1; tentative D call: TRBD1 (6 bases). Germline loops: CDR1 LNHDA, CDR2 SQIVND (reference sequence). Trimming removed 1 base from V and 5 bases from J, with 24 bases in between. This CDR3 has 19 residues. Together with reference TRBV19 and TRBJ2-1, the CDR3 gives the full variable domain: DGGITQSPKYLFRKEGQNVTLSCEQNLNHDAMYWYRQDPGQGLRLIYYSQIVNDFQKGDIAEGYSVSREKKESFPLTVTSAQKNPTAFYLCASSIGRQEIWPPHNEQFFGPGTRLTVL.

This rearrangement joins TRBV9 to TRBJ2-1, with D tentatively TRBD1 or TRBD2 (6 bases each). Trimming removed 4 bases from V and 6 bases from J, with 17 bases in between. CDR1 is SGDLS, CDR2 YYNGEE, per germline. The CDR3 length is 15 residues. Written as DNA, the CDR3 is TGTGCCAGCAGCCAACAGGGAGGACTTAGCAATGAGCAGTTCTTC. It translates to CASSQQGGLSNEQFF.

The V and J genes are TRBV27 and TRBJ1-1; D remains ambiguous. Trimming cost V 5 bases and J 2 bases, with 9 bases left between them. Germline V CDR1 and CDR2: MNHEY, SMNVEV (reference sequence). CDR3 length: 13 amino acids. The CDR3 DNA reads TGTGCCAGCAGTGGCGGGATCAACACTGAAGCTTTCTTT. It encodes CASSGGINTEAFF.

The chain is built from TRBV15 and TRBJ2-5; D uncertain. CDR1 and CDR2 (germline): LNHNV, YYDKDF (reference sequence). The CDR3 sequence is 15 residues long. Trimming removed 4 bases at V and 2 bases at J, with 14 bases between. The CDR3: CATSIIGAAQETQYF. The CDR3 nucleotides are TGTGCCACCAGCATCATCGGCGCCGCACAAGAGACCCAGTACTTC.

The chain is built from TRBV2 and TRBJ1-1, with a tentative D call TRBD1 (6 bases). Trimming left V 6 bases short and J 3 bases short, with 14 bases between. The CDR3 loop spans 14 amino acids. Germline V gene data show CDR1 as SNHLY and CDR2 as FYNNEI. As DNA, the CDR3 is TGTGCCAGCAGAGAGACAGGTTCGTACACTGAAGCTTTCTTT. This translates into CASRETGSYTEAFF.

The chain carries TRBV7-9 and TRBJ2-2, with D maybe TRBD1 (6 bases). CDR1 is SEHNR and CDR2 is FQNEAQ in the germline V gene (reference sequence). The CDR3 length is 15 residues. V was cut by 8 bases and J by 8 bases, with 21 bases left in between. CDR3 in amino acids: CASPAGVITRGELFF. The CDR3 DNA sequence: TGTGCCAGCCCCGCAGGGGTCATTACTCGAGGGGAGCTGTTTTTT.

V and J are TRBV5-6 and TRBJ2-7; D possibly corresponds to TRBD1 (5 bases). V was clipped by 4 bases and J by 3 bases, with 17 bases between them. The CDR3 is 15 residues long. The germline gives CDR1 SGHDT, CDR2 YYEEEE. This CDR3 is CASSHEGVSSYEQYF. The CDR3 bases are TGTGCCAGCAGCCACGAAGGGGTCTCCAGCTACGAGCAGTACTTC.

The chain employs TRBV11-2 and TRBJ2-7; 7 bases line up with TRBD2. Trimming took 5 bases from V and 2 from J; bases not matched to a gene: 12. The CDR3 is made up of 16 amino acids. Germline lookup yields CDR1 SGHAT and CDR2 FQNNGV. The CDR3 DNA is TGTGCCAGCAGCCGATTTCTGGGCGGGGGAACCTACGAGCAGTACTTC. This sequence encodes CASSRFLGGGTYEQYF.

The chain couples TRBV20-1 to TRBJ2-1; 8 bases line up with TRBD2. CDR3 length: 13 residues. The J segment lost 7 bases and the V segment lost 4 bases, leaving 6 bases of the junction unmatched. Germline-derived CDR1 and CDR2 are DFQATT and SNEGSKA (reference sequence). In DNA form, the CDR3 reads TGCAGTGCTACCAGACGGGGGGGAAATGAGCAGTTCTTC. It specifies CSATRRGGNEQFF.

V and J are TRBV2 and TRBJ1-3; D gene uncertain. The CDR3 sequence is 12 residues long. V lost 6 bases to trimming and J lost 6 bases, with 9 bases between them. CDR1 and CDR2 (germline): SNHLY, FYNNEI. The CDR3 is CASRGRPNTIYF. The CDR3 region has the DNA TGTGCCAGCAGGGGCAGGCCAAACACCATATATTTT.

The DNA of the CDR3 is TGTGCCAGCAGCTTAGGCAGGACAGGCGAGCAGTTCTTC. This gives the protein CASSLGRTGEQFF. V usage is TRBV7-9 and J usage is TRBJ2-1; 7 bases line up with TRBD1. The CDR3 runs 13 residues. V trimming: 1 base; J trimming: 10 bases; junction bases outside the gene matches: 4. Germline loops: CDR1 SEHNR, CDR2 FQNEAQ (reference sequence).

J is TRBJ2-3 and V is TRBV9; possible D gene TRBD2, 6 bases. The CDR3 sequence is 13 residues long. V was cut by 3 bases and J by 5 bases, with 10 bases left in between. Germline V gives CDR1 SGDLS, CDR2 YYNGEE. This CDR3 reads CASSASGGDTQYF. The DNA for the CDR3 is TGTGCCAGCAGCGCCTCCGGGGGAGATACGCAGTATTTT.

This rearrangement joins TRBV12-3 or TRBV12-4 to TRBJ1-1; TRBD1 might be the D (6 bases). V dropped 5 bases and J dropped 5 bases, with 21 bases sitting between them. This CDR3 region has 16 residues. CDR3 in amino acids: CASSPSGGGGRTEAFF. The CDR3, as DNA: TGTGCCAGCAGTCCCTCCGGAGGGGGGGGACGTACTGAAGCTTTCTTT.